This T cell receptor beta chain was captured by sequencing in a study of cytotoxic CD8 clonotypes in ibrutinib-treated CLL. The CDR3 totals 12 residues. The ends were cut back, 10 bases at V and 8 bases at J, with 14 bases in the middle. Germline V gives CDR1 MNHNS, CDR2 SASEGT. The table came from immunoSEQ multiplex PCR; TCRdb's copy has only in-frame clones and leaves some out. This sample has roughly 130,000 clones, with more than 85% found just once. The V and J genes are TRBV6-1 and TRBJ1-4, with D tentatively TRBD1 (5 bases). The sequencing here drew on PBMCs, taken after 12 months of ibrutinib treatment. The sequence was collected from a human donor with chronic lymphocytic leukemia. Here the CDR3 DNA reads TGTGCCACCGAGATATGGGGCGAAAAACTGTTTTTT. This sequence encodes CATEIWGEKLFF.